This T cell receptor (beta chain) was recovered during a study of blood T cell repertoires in COVID-19. As for the study in general: Acute-phase and convalescent COVID-19 samples originated in the United States, Italy and Spain. The cDNA or gDNA used as material had been derived from T cells, B-cell-depleted T cells, or PBMCs.

Original processing notes: Reference gene primer amplification gave nucleated cell count estimates. Using immunoSEQ multiplex PCR, the repertoire was profiled, and TCRdb retains in-frame clones only, with some absent. V, J and clone size derive from that table, while D and trimming were established from the DNA sequence. The table has approximately 500,000 clones, roughly nine tenths seen once. CDR3 length: 18 amino acids. V shed 4 bases and J 4 bases; nucleotides not matched to a gene: 17. Germline V CDR1 and CDR2: LGHNT, FRNRAP. The TCR sequence derives from a woman between 50 and 59 years old with COVID-19, enrolled during active disease. The sequenced sample was peripheral blood. The chain has TRBV12-5 and TRBJ2-3; 7 nucleotides line up with TRBD2. Here the CDR3 reads CASGSAPRPRGNSDTQYF. CDR3 nucleotides: TGTGCTAGTGGTTCGGCCCCCAGGCCGCGGGGGAACTCAGATACGCAGTATTTT.